Listed here are 19 T cell receptor beta chains from one sample, sequenced in a study of blood T cells in healthy people across ages (dated by TCRdb to about 2015). Libraries were constructed by 5' RACE. Sequenced using an Illumina HiSeq 2500. A second about 7 to 11 cycle PCR used a sample-barcoded 5' primer and a J-beta primer mix. In TCRdb, the public reads were trimmed at Q25 with fastp and aligned with MiXCR, with productive beta chains retained. Rows are combined by CDR3 protein, so each entry shows the most common genes and DNA. This sample gives more than 650,000 distinct CDR3 sequences in total; about a fifth of them show up just once. The ten largest clones represent 22% of the sample. What was sequenced was blood. These receptors were taken from an older man in good health.

The V call is TRBV7-9, the J call TRBJ2-1; TRBD1 or TRBD2 may be the D gene (5 bases each). This CDR3 has 15 residues. Germline CDR1 reads SEHNR; CDR2 reads FQNEAQ (reference sequence). V lost 1 base and J lost 6, with 13 bases in between. The CDR3 spells CASSLVSGTPNEQFF. The CDR3 DNA is TGTGCCAGCAGCTTAGTCTCCGGGACCCCCAATGAGCAGTTCTTC.

The gene calls are TRBV2 and TRBJ1-2; unclear D gene. V lost 8 bases, J lost 7 bases, and 8 bases lay in between. The CDR3 has 10 residues. The germline V gene encodes CDR1 SNHLY and CDR2 FYNNEI. The CDR3 DNA follows: TGTGCCAGCTGGGGAACTGGCTACACCTTC. Its translation is CASWGTGYTF.

This clonotype was seen more than once but under ten times. The chain joins TRBV29-1 to TRBJ2-5; D gene ambiguous. The germline V and J ends were trimmed by 4 bases and 0 bases, with 12 bases remaining between them. CDR3 size: 14 residues. CDR1 is SQVTM, CDR2 ANQGSEA, per germline. This CDR3 is CSVGPPSNQETQYF. The DNA of the CDR3 is TGCAGCGTTGGACCCCCTTCGAACCAAGAGACCCAGTACTTC.

This clonotype has only a few counts. The genes are TRBV2 and TRBJ1-6, with TRBD1 as a possible D gene (6 bases). CDR3 length equals 11 residues. The germline gives CDR1 SNHLY, CDR2 FYNNEI. Deletions cut 10 bases from V and 12 bases from J, with 13 bases between. The DNA of the CDR3 is TGTGCCAACAGGACAGACCAACCCCTCCACTTT. Protein product: CANRTDQPLHF. The entire variable domain, with the rest obtained from reference TRBV2 and TRBJ1-6, is as follows: EPEVTQTPSHQVTQMGQEVILRCVPISNHLYFYWYRQILGQKVEFLVSFYNNEISEKSEIFDDQFSVERPDGSNFTLKIRSTKLEDSAMYFCANRTDQPLHFGNGTRLTVT.

The chain links TRBV5-1 to TRBJ2-5; D is unresolved. The tail of the sequence fits TRBJ2-1 better, so the J call may be wrong. Germline CDR1 is SGHRS and CDR2 is YFSETQ. The CDR3 sequence is 10 residues long. The CDR3 sequence: CASLGNGQFF. The CDR3 nucleotides read TGCGCCAGCCTCGGTAACGGGCAGTTCTTC.

Concerning this clonotype itself: Because it lacks the conserved phenylalanine or tryptophan at the end, this CDR3 is likely a read error. This sequence joins TRBV12-3 or TRBV12-4 and TRBJ2-3; 8 bases map to TRBD2. The CDR3 loop spans 12 amino acids. The CDR3 sequence: CAGRAGANTQYS. DNA for the CDR3: TGTGCTGGCAGAGCGGGAGCAAATACGCAGTATTCT.

The gene calls are TRBV3-1 and TRBJ1-2, with a tentative D call TRBD1 (6 bases). This CDR3 has 13 amino acids. From germline, CDR1 is LGHDT and CDR2 YNNKEL (reference sequence). V lost 0 bases and J lost 8, with 10 bases in between. The CDR3 bases are TGTGCCAGCAGCCAAGAAACAGGGAGGGGCTACACCTTC. It is translated as CASSQETGRGYTF.

This rearrangement joins TRBV12-5 to TRBJ2-7, with TRBD1 identical over 9 bases. Germline V gene sequence: CDR1 LGHNT, CDR2 FRNRAP. This CDR3 spans 14 amino acids. The CDR3 sequence: CASVLGQGSYVQYV. CDR3 DNA: TGTGCTAGTGTCCTGGGACAGGGCTCCTACGTGCAGTACGTC.

This clonotype has just a few counts. This chain uses TRBV6-1 with TRBJ2-7; 7 bases are a match to TRBD1. The CDR3 extends over 15 amino acids. Germline assignment: CDR1 MNHNS and CDR2 SASEGT. Trimming took 9 bases from V and 2 from J; bases not matched to a gene: 13. The CDR3 reads CASSPVGTDAYEQYV. DNA of the CDR3: TGTGCCAGTTCCCCAGTGGGGACAGATGCCTACGAGCAGTACGTC.

This chain uses TRBV28 with TRBJ2-3, with TRBD1 as a possible D gene (6 bases). Trimming took 1 base from V and 3 from J, leaving 11 bases between them. The CDR3 consists of 15 residues. Germline V gene lookup returns CDR1 MDHEN and CDR2 SYDVKM. CDR3 protein: CASSLSGDGTDTQYF. The CDR3, as DNA: TGTGCCAGCAGTTTATCAGGGGACGGAACAGATACGCAGTATTTT. The entire variable domain, with the rest obtained from reference TRBV28 and TRBJ2-3, is as follows: DVKVTQSSRYLVKRTGEKVFLECVQDMDHENMFWYRQDPGLGLRLIYFSYDVKMKEKGDIPEGYSVSREKKERFSLILESASTNQTSMYLCASSLSGDGTDTQYFGPGTRLTVL.

The V and J genes are TRBV7-2 and TRBJ2-4; 10 nucleotides align to TRBD2. Germline V gene data show CDR1 as SGHTA and CDR2 as FQGNSA. There are 17 residues in the CDR3. After removal of 0 bases from V and 5 bases from J, the junction contained 7 bases not matched to a gene. In DNA, the CDR3 is TGTGCCAGCAGCTTAGCCGTAGCGGGAGGTAAACAAAACATTCAGTACTTC. Translation gives CASSLAVAGGKQNIQYF.

J is TRBJ2-4 and V is TRBV19; D gene unclear. CDR3 size: 14 residues. Per germline, CDR1 LNHDA and CDR2 SQIVND (reference sequence). V dropped 1 base and J dropped 0 bases, with 4 bases sitting between them. The CDR3 loop is CASSIAGAKNIQYF. The CDR3 nucleotides are TGTGCCAGTAGTATAGCGGGAGCCAAAAACATTCAGTACTTC.

The chain couples TRBV5-1 to TRBJ1-5; the match to TRBD1 covers 9 bases. Germline trimming cut 5 bases from V and 0 bases from J; bases unmatched to any gene: 9. The CDR3 extends over 17 amino acids. Germline V gene data show CDR1 as SGHRS and CDR2 as YFSETQ. The CDR3 loop is CASRGDRGGFSNQPQHF. CDR3 DNA sequence: TGCGCCAGCAGAGGCGACAGGGGGGGATTTAGCAATCAGCCCCAGCATTTT.

The rearrangement joins TRBV12-3 or TRBV12-4 to TRBJ2-3; no clear D gene. This CDR3 spans 16 amino acids. The ends were cut back, 6 bases at V and 2 bases at J, with 18 bases in the middle. In DNA form, the CDR3 reads TGTGCCAGCAGCCCTCCAAAGAGGTCGTTCACAGATACGCAGTATTTT. This sequence encodes CASSPPKRSFTDTQYF.

This clonotype was seen a few times. The chain recombines TRBV29-1 with TRBJ2-4, with D perhaps TRBD1 (5 bases). CDR1 and CDR2 from the germline V gene are SQVTM and ANQGSEA. The CDR3 loop spans 13 amino acids. V was shortened by 7 bases and J by 0 bases, with 10 bases between the two germline ends. The CDR3 coding sequence is TGCAGCGGAGTGACAGCAGCCAAAAACATTCAGTACTTC. It yields the protein CSGVTAAKNIQYF.

The chain recombines TRBV5-6 with TRBJ1-1; no reliable D call. Per germline, CDR1 SGHDT and CDR2 YYEEEE. V dropped 1 base and J dropped 10 bases, with 14 bases sitting between them. The CDR3 length is 13 residues. CDR3 DNA sequence: TGTGCCAGCAGCTTGTCCCAAGGTGGCGGAGCTTTCTTT. This codes for CASSLSQGGGAFF. Combining the CDR3 with reference TRBV5-6 and TRBJ1-1 gives the whole variable domain DAGVTQSPTHLIKTRGQQVTLRCSPKSGHDTVSWYQQALGQGPQFIFQYYEEEERQRGNFPDRFSGHQFPNYSSELNVNALLLGDSALYLCASSLSQGGGAFFGQGTRLTVV.

This clonotype appeared a few times. V and J are TRBV7-9 and TRBJ1-5; no firm D call. Per germline, CDR1 SEHNR and CDR2 FQNEAQ (reference sequence). The CDR3 is made up of 15 amino acids. Trimming removed 1 base at V and 3 bases at J, with 10 bases between. This chain's CDR3 is CASSLDGGLNQPQHF. For the CDR3, the DNA is TGTGCCAGCAGCTTAGATGGTGGGCTCAATCAGCCCCAGCATTTT.

This clonotype was seen only a few times. The chain uses TRBV19 and TRBJ1-1; possibly TRBD1 for D (6 bases). The ends were cut back, 4 bases at V and 0 bases at J, with 18 bases in the middle. Germline V gene lookup returns CDR1 LNHDA and CDR2 SQIVND (reference sequence). The CDR3 sequence is 17 residues long. CDR3 nucleotides: TGTGCCAGTAGTAACATGAGGGGGACAATCATGAACACTGAAGCTTTCTTT. Its protein is CASSNMRGTIMNTEAFF.

This chain links TRBV3-1 with TRBJ2-5, with 7 bases identical to TRBD1. The DNA end favors TRBJ2-1, so the J call may be wrong. The germline gives CDR1 LGHDT, CDR2 YNNKEL (reference sequence). The CDR3 runs to 15 residues. The DNA of the CDR3 is TGTGCCAGCAGCCAAGGGCACAGGGGCCTCGATGAGCAGTTCTTC. It is translated as CASSQGHRGLDEQFF.